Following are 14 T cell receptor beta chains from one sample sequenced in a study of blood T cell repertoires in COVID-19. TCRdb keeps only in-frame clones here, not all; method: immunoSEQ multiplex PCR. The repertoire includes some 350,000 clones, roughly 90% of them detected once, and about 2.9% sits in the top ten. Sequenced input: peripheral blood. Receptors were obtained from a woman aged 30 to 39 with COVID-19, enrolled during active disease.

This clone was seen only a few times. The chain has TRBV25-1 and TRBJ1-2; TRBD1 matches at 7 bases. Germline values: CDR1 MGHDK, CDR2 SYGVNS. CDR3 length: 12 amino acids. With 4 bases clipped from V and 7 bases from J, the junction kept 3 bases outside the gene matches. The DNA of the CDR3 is TGTGCCAGCAGTGTCACAGGGGCTGGCTACACCTTC. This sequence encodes CASSVTGAGYTF.

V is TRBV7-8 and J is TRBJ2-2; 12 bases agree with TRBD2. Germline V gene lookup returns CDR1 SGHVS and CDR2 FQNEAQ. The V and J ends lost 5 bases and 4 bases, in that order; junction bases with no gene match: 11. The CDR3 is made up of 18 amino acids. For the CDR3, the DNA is TGTGCCAGCAGCCCCCGGCGACTAGCGGGAGCTAGCACCGGGGAGCTGTTTTTT. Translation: CASSPRRLAGASTGELFF.

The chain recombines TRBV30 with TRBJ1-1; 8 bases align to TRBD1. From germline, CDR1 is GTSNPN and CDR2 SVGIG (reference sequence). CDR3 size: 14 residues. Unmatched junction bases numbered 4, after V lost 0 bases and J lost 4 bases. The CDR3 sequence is CAWSVLTGVTEAFF. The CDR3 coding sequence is TGTGCCTGGAGTGTACTGACAGGGGTCACTGAAGCTTTCTTT.

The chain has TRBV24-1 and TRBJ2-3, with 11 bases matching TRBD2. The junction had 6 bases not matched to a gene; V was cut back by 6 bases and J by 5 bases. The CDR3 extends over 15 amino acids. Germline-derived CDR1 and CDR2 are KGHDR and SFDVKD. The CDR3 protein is CATSIAGGPKDTQYF. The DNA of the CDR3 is TGTGCCACCAGTATAGCGGGAGGGCCGAAAGATACGCAGTATTTT.

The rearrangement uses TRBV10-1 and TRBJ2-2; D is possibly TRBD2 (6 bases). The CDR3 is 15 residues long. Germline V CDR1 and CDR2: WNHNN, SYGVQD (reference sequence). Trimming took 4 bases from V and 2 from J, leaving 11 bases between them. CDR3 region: CASSGPGLNTGELFF. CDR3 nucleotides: TGCGCCAGCAGTGGACCGGGACTCAACACCGGGGAGCTGTTTTTT.

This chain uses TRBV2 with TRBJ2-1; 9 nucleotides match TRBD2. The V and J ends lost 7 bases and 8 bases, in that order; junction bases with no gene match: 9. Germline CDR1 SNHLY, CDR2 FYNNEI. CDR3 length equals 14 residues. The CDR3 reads CASIETSGFHEQFF. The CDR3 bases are TGTGCCAGCATAGAGACTAGCGGTTTCCATGAGCAGTTCTTC.

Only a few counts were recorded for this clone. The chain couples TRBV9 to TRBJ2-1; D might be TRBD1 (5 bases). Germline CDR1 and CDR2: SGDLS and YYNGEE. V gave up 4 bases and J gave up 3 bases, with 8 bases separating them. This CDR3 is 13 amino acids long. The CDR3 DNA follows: TGTGCCAGCAGCTCGGACAACTACAATGAGCAGTTCTTC. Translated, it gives CASSSDNYNEQFF.

CDR3 loop: CASSFWRGDNEQFF. CDR3 bases: TGTGCCAGCAGTTTCTGGCGGGGGGATAATGAGCAGTTCTTC. The rearrangement uses TRBV27 and TRBJ2-1; TRBD2 matches at 8 bases. In germline, CDR1 is MNHEY, CDR2 SMNVEV (reference sequence). This CDR3 has 14 residues. The junction had 5 bases not matched to a gene; V was cut back by 3 bases and J by 7 bases.

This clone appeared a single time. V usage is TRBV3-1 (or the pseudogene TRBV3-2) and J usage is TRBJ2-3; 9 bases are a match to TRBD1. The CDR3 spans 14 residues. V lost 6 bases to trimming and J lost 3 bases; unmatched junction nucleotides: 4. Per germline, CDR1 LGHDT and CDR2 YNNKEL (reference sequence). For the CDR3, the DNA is TGTGCCAGCAGTGCCGGGACAGGGACAGATACGCAGTATTTT. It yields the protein CASSAGTGTDTQYF.

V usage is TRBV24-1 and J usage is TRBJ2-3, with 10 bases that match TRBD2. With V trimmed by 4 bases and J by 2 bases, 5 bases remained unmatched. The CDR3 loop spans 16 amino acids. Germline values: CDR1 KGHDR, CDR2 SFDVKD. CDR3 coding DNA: TGTGCCACCAGTGAAACTAGCGGGGACCCCACAGATACGCAGTATTTT. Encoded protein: CATSETSGDPTDTQYF.

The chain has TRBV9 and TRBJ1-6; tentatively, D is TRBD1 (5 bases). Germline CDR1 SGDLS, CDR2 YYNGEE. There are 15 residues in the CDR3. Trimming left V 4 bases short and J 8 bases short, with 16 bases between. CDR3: CASSPWGSMDSPLHF. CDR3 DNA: TGTGCCAGCAGCCCCTGGGGCTCCATGGATTCACCCCTCCACTTT.

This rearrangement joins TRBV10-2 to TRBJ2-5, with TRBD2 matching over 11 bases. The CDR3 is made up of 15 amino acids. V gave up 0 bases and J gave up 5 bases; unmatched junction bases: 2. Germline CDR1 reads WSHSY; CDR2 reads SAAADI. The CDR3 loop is CASSESTSGAETQYF. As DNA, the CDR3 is TGCGCCAGCAGTGAGTCGACTAGCGGGGCGGAGACCCAGTACTTC.

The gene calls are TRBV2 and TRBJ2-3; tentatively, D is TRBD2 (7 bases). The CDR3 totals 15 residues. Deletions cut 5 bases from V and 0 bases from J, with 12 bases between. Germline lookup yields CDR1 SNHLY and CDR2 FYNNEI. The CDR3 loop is CASSWRGLSTDTQYF. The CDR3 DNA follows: TGTGCCAGCAGTTGGCGGGGGCTCAGCACAGATACGCAGTATTTT. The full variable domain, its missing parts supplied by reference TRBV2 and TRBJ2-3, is EPEVTQTPSHQVTQMGQEVILRCVPISNHLYFYWYRQILGQKVEFLVSFYNNEISEKSEIFDDQFSVERPDGSNFTLKIRSTKLEDSAMYFCASSWRGLSTDTQYFGPGTRLTVL.

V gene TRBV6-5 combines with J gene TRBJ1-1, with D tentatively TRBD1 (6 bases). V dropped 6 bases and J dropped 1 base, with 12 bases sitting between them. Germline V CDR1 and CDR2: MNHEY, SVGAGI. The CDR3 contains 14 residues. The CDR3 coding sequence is TGTGCCAGCAGCCGGACAGCCCCGAACACTGAAGCTTTCTTT. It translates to CASSRTAPNTEAFF.